Following are 21 T cell receptor beta chains from one sample sequenced in a study of metastatic and nonmetastatic thyroid tumors. No treatment had been given to any patient before thyroid surgery. TCRdb re-analyzed the PCR reads through MiXCR. The profile shows 13,000 to 15,000 clones, about 29% of them singletons. The specimen was blood. All receptors derive from a female donor with papillary thyroid cancer or a benign thyroid nodule (not recorded which). Some clones in this sample may be carry-over from other donors' samples.

This clone was observed many times. V and J are TRBV5-1 and TRBJ2-1; tentative D call: TRBD1 (7 bases). Germline lookup yields CDR1 SGHRS and CDR2 YFSETQ. V was shortened by 5 bases and J by 4 bases, with 16 bases between the two germline ends. The CDR3 has 15 amino acids. Here the CDR3 reads CASSPEGQQYNEQFF. Here the CDR3 DNA reads TGCGCCAGCAGTCCGGAGGGACAGCAATACAATGAGCAGTTCTTC.

Regarding this clone: Given the absence of the conserved phenylalanine or tryptophan at the CDR3 end, a read error is likely. No DNA is shown, since the ends of the CDR3 on it are uncertain; the CDR3 is the one TCRdb lists. CDR3 loop: CASNRGTGANVLNL. The V call is TRBV2, the J call TRBJ2-6. Germline V CDR1 and CDR2: SNHLY, FYNNEI. The CDR3 sequence runs 14 residues, both termini included.

This clone is categorized as medium-sized. This rearrangement joins TRBV6-1 to TRBJ1-2; 10 bases line up with TRBD1. In germline, CDR1 is MNHNS, CDR2 SASEGT. The length of the CDR3 is 14 residues. V gave up 6 bases and J gave up 4 bases; unmatched junction bases: 5. In DNA form, the CDR3 reads TGTGCCAGCAGCCCCCGGACAGGGGGCTATGGCTACACCTTC. Its protein is CASSPRTGGYGYTF.

The chain uses TRBV7-2 and TRBJ2-7; D might be TRBD1 or TRBD2, each matching 5 bases. The length of the CDR3 is 14 residues. Germline V lookup: CDR1 SGHTA, CDR2 FQGNSA. The V and J ends lost 7 bases and 2 bases respectively, with 15 bases between them. The CDR3, as DNA: TGTGCCAGCACTCAAAAGGGACGGACCTACGAGCAGTACTTC. Translation: CASTQKGRTYEQYF. The complete variable domain, with remaining parts taken from reference TRBV7-2 and TRBJ2-7, reads GAGVSQSPSNKVTEKGKDVELRCDPISGHTALYWYRQSLGQGLEFLIYFQGNSAPDKSGLPSDRFSAERTGGSVSTLTIQRTQQEDSAVYLCASTQKGRTYEQYFGPGTRLTVT.

Relative to its sample, this clone is medium-sized (0.01 to 0.1%). The chain is built from TRBV19 and TRBJ1-5, with 8 positions matching TRBD1. The V and J ends lost 6 bases and 6 bases, in that order; junction bases with no gene match: 10. CDR1 LNHDA and CDR2 SQIVND come from the germline V gene (reference sequence). The CDR3 length is 15 residues. CDR3 region: CASSPDRGGSQPQHF. DNA for the CDR3: TGTGCCAGTAGCCCAGACAGGGGCGGCAGTCAGCCCCAGCATTTT.

The chain uses TRBV20-1 and TRBJ1-1, with TRBD1 matching 7 bases. Germline CDR1 is DFQATT and CDR2 is SNEGSKA (reference sequence). This CDR3 spans 15 amino acids. With 6 bases clipped from V and 0 bases from J, the junction kept 10 bases outside the gene matches. The CDR3 reads CSAPPTGQLNTEAFF. The CDR3 nucleotides read TGCAGTGCCCCCCCAACGGGACAGTTGAACACTGAAGCTTTCTTT.

The chain joins TRBV27 to TRBJ2-3; D remains unclear. From germline, CDR1 is MNHEY and CDR2 SMNVEV (reference sequence). The CDR3 covers 15 residues. Trimming removed 3 bases from V and 6 bases from J, with 16 bases in between. The CDR3 DNA sequence: TGTGCCAGCAGTTTTTTCGGACCACCAAGGGATACGCAGTATTTT. Residues: CASSFFGPPRDTQYF.

CDR3: CASSSPQNGEQYF. The CDR3 DNA is TGTGCCAGCAGCTCCCCTCAAAATGGGGAGCAGTACTTC. The genes are TRBV7-2 and TRBJ2-7; D gene ambiguous. The germline V and J ends were trimmed by 4 bases and 7 bases, with 14 bases remaining between them. Germline V CDR1 and CDR2: SGHTA, FQGNSA. The CDR3 length is 13 residues. Full variable domain (missing parts from reference TRBV7-2 and TRBJ2-7): GAGVSQSPSNKVTEKGKDVELRCDPISGHTALYWYRQSLGQGLEFLIYFQGNSAPDKSGLPSDRFSAERTGGSVSTLTIQRTQQEDSAVYLCASSSPQNGEQYFGPGTRLTVT.

In its sample, this clone was seen many times. V gene TRBV12-5 combines with J gene TRBJ2-5; TRBD2 matches at 7 bases. This CDR3 has 13 amino acids. The germline V gene encodes CDR1 LGHNT and CDR2 FRNRAP. J gave up 2 bases and V 7 bases, and 4 bases lay outside the gene matches. The CDR3 spells CASAWGGQETQYF. The CDR3, as DNA: TGTGCTAGTGCCTGGGGGGGGCAAGAGACCCAGTACTTC.

The chain couples TRBV6-5 to TRBJ2-7; TRBD1 or TRBD2 may be the D gene (5 bases each). Deletions cut 1 base from V and 2 bases from J, with 12 bases between. Germline assignment: CDR1 MNHEY and CDR2 SVGAGI. The CDR3 has 15 amino acids. In DNA, the CDR3 is TGTGCCAGCAGTTACTGGAGAGGGGTTACCTACGAGCAGTACTTC. It translates to CASSYWRGVTYEQYF.

The J gene is TRBJ2-3, the V gene TRBV20-1, with TRBD2 matching 10 bases. The J call may be wrong; the DNA end is better matched by TRBJ2-2. Germline assignment: CDR1 DFQATT and CDR2 SNEGSKA (reference sequence). The CDR3 length is 17 residues. CDR3 sequence: CSAIDPSTSGPLETLFF. The CDR3 DNA reads as TGCAGTGCTATAGATCCTTCGACTAGCGGGCCCCTAGAGACGCTGTTTTTT.

The chain has TRBV2 and TRBJ1-2, with unresolved D. Germline CDR1 reads SNHLY; CDR2 reads FYNNEI. Trimming shortened V by 4 bases and J by 4 bases, and 7 bases separated the two germline ends. This CDR3 has 12 amino acids. The CDR3 here is CASSGQAYGYTF. CDR3 nucleotide sequence: TGTGCCAGCAGTGGGCAGGCCTATGGCTACACCTTC.

This clone has ten or more counts. A single base separates this from a much larger clone, so it may be a read error. Other DNA sequences from this sample encode an identical CDR3 as well. J is TRBJ2-4 and V is TRBV6-1; D is undetermined. The CDR3 contains 16 residues. Per germline, CDR1 MNHNS and CDR2 SASEGT. V dropped 6 bases and J dropped 0 bases, with 15 bases sitting between them. The CDR3 loop is CASSPRPELAKNIQYF. CDR3 DNA sequence: TGTGCCAGCAGCCCGCGCCCCGAACTAGCCAAAAACATTCAGTACTTC.

By share, this clone ranks as medium-sized (0.01 to 0.1%). This sequence joins TRBV5-1 and TRBJ2-1; 8 bases fit TRBD2. This CDR3 has 14 residues. Germline V lookup: CDR1 SGHRS, CDR2 YFSETQ. Losses at the gene ends were 2 bases for V and 7 bases for J; bases not matched to a gene: 5. DNA for the CDR3: TGCGCCAGCAGCTTAGCGGGAGATGGGAATGAGCAGTTCTTC. Protein sequence: CASSLAGDGNEQFF. The full variable domain, its missing parts supplied by reference TRBV5-1 and TRBJ2-1, is KAGVTQTPRYLIKTRGQQVTLSCSPISGHRSVSWYQQTPGQGLQFLFEYFSETQRNKGNFPGRFSGRQFSNSRSEMNVSTLELGDSALYLCASSLAGDGNEQFFGPGTRLTVL.

This clone appeared many times. The CDR3 here is CASSDLLLAGVTDTQYF. CDR3 nucleotide sequence: TGTGCCAGCAGTGACCTCCTCCTAGCGGGGGTCACAGATACGCAGTATTTT. The chain combines TRBV6-1 with TRBJ2-3; 10 nucleotides match TRBD2. Germline V gene sequence: CDR1 MNHNS, CDR2 SASEGT. The CDR3 contains 17 residues. Losses at the gene ends were 3 bases for V and 2 bases for J; bases not matched to a gene: 8.

This clone was seen many times. The chain uses TRBV5-4 and TRBJ2-7; D perhaps matches TRBD2 (6 bases). CDR1 is SGHNT and CDR2 is YYREEE in the germline V gene (reference sequence). CDR3 length: 16 residues. Trimming shortened V by 3 bases and J by 3 bases, and 19 bases separated the two germline ends. The CDR3 sequence: CASSYRDFRQGYEQYF. The CDR3 nucleotides read TGTGCCAGCAGCTACCGGGACTTCAGACAAGGCTACGAGCAGTACTTC.

This clone was observed at least ten times. The genes are TRBV29-1 and TRBJ2-4; D remains unclear. This CDR3 has 14 residues. V lost 4 bases to trimming and J lost 0 bases, with 10 bases between them. Looked up from germline, CDR1 is SQVTM and CDR2 is ANQGSEA. The CDR3 DNA is TGCAGCGTTGTAGGGTCCGTAGCCAAAAACATTCAGTACTTC. It yields the protein CSVVGSVAKNIQYF. Variable domain in full (rest from reference TRBV29-1 and TRBJ2-4): SAVISQKPSRDICQRGTSLTIQCQVDSQVTMMFWYRQQPGQSLTLIATANQGSEATYESGFVIDKFPISRPNLTFSTLTVSNMSPEDSSIYLCSVVGSVAKNIQYFGAGTRLSVL.

This clone turned up a few times. V gene TRBV6-1 combines with J gene TRBJ1-5; maybe TRBD1 (5 bases). The germline V gene encodes CDR1 MNHNS and CDR2 SASEGT. This CDR3 comprises 14 residues. Trimming stripped 1 base from V and 6 bases from J, with 10 bases between. The CDR3 here is CASSEGRGGQPQHF. Written as DNA, the CDR3 is TGTGCCAGCAGTGAAGGGCGGGGCGGTCAGCCCCAGCATTTT.

In its sample, this clone is medium-sized. This chain uses TRBV7-9 with TRBJ2-6, with D possibly being TRBD1 or TRBD2 (5 bases each). CDR3 length equals 15 residues. CDR1 and CDR2 (germline): SEHNR, FQNEAQ (reference sequence). Trimming took off 2 bases at V and 4 bases at J, with 9 bases between the two ends. CDR3 protein: CASSLKGTGANVLTF. CDR3 nucleotides: TGTGCCAGCAGCTTAAAGGGGACCGGGGCCAACGTCCTGACTTTC.

Within the sample, this clone is medium-sized. Its ends do not fully match the called genes, so a read error is possible. J is TRBJ2-7 and V is TRBV6-2 or TRBV6-3; D gene unclear. CDR1 and CDR2 (germline): MNHEY, SVGEGT. This CDR3 contains 14 residues. CDR3 in DNA: TGTGCCAGCAGTTATGGGCATATCTCCTTCGAGCAGTACTTC. Protein sequence: CASSYGHISFEQYF.

This clone is classed as medium-sized. DNA for the CDR3: TGTGCCAGCAGCCGCAACCCCCCCACAGCTATGAACAATGAGCAGTTCTTC. This codes for CASSRNPPTAMNNEQFF. The V call is TRBV2, the J call TRBJ2-1; D gene unclear. This CDR3 has 17 residues. V was pared by 6 bases and J by 5 bases, with 23 bases between. CDR1 is SNHLY and CDR2 is FYNNEI in the germline V gene.